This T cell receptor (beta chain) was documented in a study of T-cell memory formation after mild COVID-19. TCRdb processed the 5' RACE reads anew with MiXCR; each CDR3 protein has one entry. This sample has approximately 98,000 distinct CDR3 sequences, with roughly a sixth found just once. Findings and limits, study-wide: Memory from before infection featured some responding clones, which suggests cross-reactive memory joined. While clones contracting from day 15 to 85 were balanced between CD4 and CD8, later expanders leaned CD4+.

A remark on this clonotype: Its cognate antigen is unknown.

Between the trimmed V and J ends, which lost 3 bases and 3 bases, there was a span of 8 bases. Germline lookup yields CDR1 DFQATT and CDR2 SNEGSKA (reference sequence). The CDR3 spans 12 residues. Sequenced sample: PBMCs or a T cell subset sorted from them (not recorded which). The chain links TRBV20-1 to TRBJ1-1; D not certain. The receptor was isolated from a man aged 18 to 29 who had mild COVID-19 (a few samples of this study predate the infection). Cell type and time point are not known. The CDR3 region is CSASEGDTEAFF. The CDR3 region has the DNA TGCAGTGCTAGTGAGGGAGACACTGAAGCTTTCTTT.